A selection of T cell receptor beta chains follows, all from one sample in a study of T-cell reconstitution after alpha-beta-depleted transplantation in children. One entry per CDR3 protein, called by TCRdb with MiXCR from the PCR reads. Altogether approximately 520,000 distinct CDR3 sequences are present, about 30% being singletons, with the ten largest covering 2% to 3%. The specimen was PBMCs from the stem cell graft donor, collected from the stem cell graft. Every receptor here comes from a human donor who donated a stem cell graft to a child with aplastic anemia. Both conserved end residues are part of each CDR3. Only some rows state a clone size, as once, few, many or a class for expanded clones.

abundance,v_gene,j_gene,len,CDR3aa
few,TRBV12-3/TRBV12-4,TRBJ2-1,17,CASSYHSIPTTFKEQFF
-,TRBV27,TRBJ2-7,12,CASSPIPYEQYF
-,TRBV24-1,TRBJ1-5,15,CATSDKSASNQPQHF
-,TRBV29-1,TRBJ1-3,11,CSIDSGNTIYF
-,TRBV5-6,TRBJ1-3,17,CASSLTPKRKTGNTIYF
few,TRBV7-2,TRBJ1-4,14,CASSLGGNKEKLFF
-,TRBV5-1,TRBJ2-3,15,CASSLAIGPPDTQYF
few,TRBV20-1,TRBJ2-1,15,CSARLGPPFNNEQFF
-,TRBV5-1,TRBJ2-3,12,CASSPDGTTQYF
few,TRBV12-3/TRBV12-4,TRBJ1-1,13,CASRTWEGPSAFF
few,TRBV20-1,TRBJ1-2,13,CSASRDSQSGYTF
-,TRBV7-2,TRBJ2-3,13,CASSLFEADTQYF
few,TRBV27,TRBJ1-2,14,CASRPEFPHYGYTF
few,TRBV20-1,TRBJ1-3,16,CSAPHTGQGRTNTIYF
-,TRBV6-1,TRBJ1-1,15,CASRGRTGGRTEAFF
few,TRBV12-3/TRBV12-4,TRBJ2-7,10,CASSLNEQYF
-,TRBV6-5,TRBJ2-1,17,CASSYMTSGTSSNEQFF
-,TRBV10-2,TRBJ2-1,12,CASSESTGLQFF
-,TRBV20-1,TRBJ1-2,14,CSAGRQGVEYGYTF
few,TRBV12-3/TRBV12-4,TRBJ2-4,11,CASSLGGYPDF
-,TRBV29-1,TRBJ1-1,14,CSALLGQGDAEAFF
-,TRBV12-3/TRBV12-4,TRBJ2-2,12,CAAGGRAGELFF
many,TRBV5-6,TRBJ2-3,13,CASSLRSTDTQYF
few,TRBV15,TRBJ2-7,14,CATSSIGGRDEQYF
few,TRBV29-1,TRBJ2-6,15,CSVGKGASGANVLTF
few,TRBV28,TRBJ1-2,16,CASIGGSVTSNYGYTF
many,TRBV10-3,TRBJ1-1,13,CAARTGGNTEAFF
few,TRBV24-1,TRBJ2-2,15,CATSDLGAGTGELFF
-,TRBV5-1,TRBJ2-6,16,CASSLNANSGANVLTF
-,TRBV7-2,TRBJ2-3,16,CASSLEGSGAPNTQYF
few,TRBV7-3,TRBJ2-1,15,CASSWSRTGSNEQFF
-,TRBV24-1,TRBJ2-1,12,CATSLEWNEQFF
-,TRBV29-1,TRBJ2-1,13,CSPISAVGNEQFF